These T cell receptor beta chains were read from a single sample in a study of shared clonotypes between healthy human individuals. The table came from immunoSEQ multiplex PCR; TCRdb's copy has only in-frame clones and leaves some out. The sample carries about 1,800,000 clones, roughly 95% recorded once. Sequences were obtained from naive CD8+ T cells sorted from blood. Receptors were obtained from a man aged 18-30 years in good health. CDR3s include the opening cysteine and the closing phenylalanine or tryptophan. Each record gives: CDR3 DNA, CDR3 protein, V gene, clone size, J gene, D gene. D genes are given only for firm matches. Some rows have no size entry. The others give once, few or many, or a class for an expanded clone.

cdr3_nt: TGTGCCAGCAGCCCCCGGGCAGCCGCATCGCCGAACTATGGCTACACCTTC
cdr3_aa: CASSPRAAASPNYGYTF
v_call: TRBV7-9
clone_size: .
j_call: TRBJ1-2
d_call: .

cdr3_nt: TGCGCCAGCACGGGGGGTCTAAGCAATCAGCCCCAGCATTTT
cdr3_aa: CASTGGLSNQPQHF
v_call: TRBV10-2
clone_size: .
j_call: TRBJ1-5
d_call: .

cdr3_nt: TGTGCCAGCAGCTTAGCCCCGACGAGTTATAATTCACCCCTCCACTTT
cdr3_aa: CASSLAPTSYNSPLHF
v_call: TRBV11-2
clone_size: .
j_call: TRBJ1-6
d_call: .

cdr3_nt: TGTGCTAGTGGTTTGAGGCCCCCGGATACGCAGTATTTT
cdr3_aa: CASGLRPPDTQYF
v_call: TRBV12-5
clone_size: .
j_call: TRBJ2-3
d_call: .

cdr3_nt: TGTGCCAGCAGCCCTCGACTAACCACAGATACGCAGTATTTT
cdr3_aa: CASSPRLTTDTQYF
v_call: TRBV13
clone_size: .
j_call: TRBJ2-3
d_call: .

cdr3_nt: TGTGCCAGCAGCTCCGAAGCCCTAGCAGCACAAGAGACCCAGTACTTC
cdr3_aa: CASSSEALAAQETQYF
v_call: TRBV7-8
clone_size: once
j_call: TRBJ2-5
d_call: .

cdr3_nt: TGTGCCAGCAGCCCAGGGGGGGGCTACGAGCAGTACTTC
cdr3_aa: CASSPGGGYEQYF
v_call: TRBV27
clone_size: .
j_call: TRBJ2-7
d_call: .

cdr3_nt: TGTGCCAGCTCACCAAGGACCGGGACTAGCGTTTCCTACGAGCAGTACTTC
cdr3_aa: CASSPRTGTSVSYEQYF
v_call: TRBV18
clone_size: .
j_call: TRBJ2-7
d_call: TRBD2

cdr3_nt: TGCGCCAGCAGCCACCTACTCGTCTCTGACGGCTACAATGAGCAGTTCTTC
cdr3_aa: CASSHLLVSDGYNEQFF
v_call: TRBV4-3
clone_size: once
j_call: TRBJ2-1
d_call: .

cdr3_nt: TGTGCCAGCAGCTTATACGATGTGGAGACCCAGTACTTC
cdr3_aa: CASSLYDVETQYF
v_call: TRBV7-9
clone_size: .
j_call: TRBJ2-5
d_call: .

cdr3_nt: TGTGCCAGCAGCGTAGACGTCGCAGTTAGGGGGGCTTTCTTT
cdr3_aa: CASSVDVAVRGAFF
v_call: TRBV9
clone_size: .
j_call: TRBJ1-1
d_call: .

cdr3_nt: TGTGCCAGCAGCCCAGGGAACGAGCAGTACTTC
cdr3_aa: CASSPGNEQYF
v_call: TRBV28
clone_size: .
j_call: TRBJ2-7
d_call: .

cdr3_nt: TGTGCCAGCAGCTTAGATGTAGTGTTCGAGGCCGCCTACGAGCAGTACTTC
cdr3_aa: CASSLDVVFEAAYEQYF
v_call: TRBV11-2
clone_size: .
j_call: TRBJ2-7
d_call: .

cdr3_nt: TGTGCCTGGGGGAACGCCTACGAGCAGTACTTC
cdr3_aa: CAWGNAYEQYF
v_call: TRBV30
clone_size: .
j_call: TRBJ2-7
d_call: .

cdr3_nt: TGCGCCAGCAGCCCGGGGGGCGAGAGGTACTACGAGCAGTACTTC
cdr3_aa: CASSPGGERYYEQYF
v_call: TRBV4-1
clone_size: .
j_call: TRBJ2-7
d_call: .

cdr3_nt: TGTGCCAGCAGCGCCACTGCGGGTTTCTCCTACGAGCAGTACTTC
cdr3_aa: CASSATAGFSYEQYF
v_call: TRBV9
clone_size: .
j_call: TRBJ2-7
d_call: .

cdr3_nt: TGTGCCAGCAGCGTCGGTTGGGGGGAAAACATTCAGTACTTC
cdr3_aa: CASSVGWGENIQYF
v_call: TRBV9
clone_size: .
j_call: TRBJ2-4
d_call: .

cdr3_nt: TGTGCCAGCAGCTTAGGCCTACTAGCGCTCGAGCAGTACTTC
cdr3_aa: CASSLGLLALEQYF
v_call: TRBV13
clone_size: .
j_call: TRBJ2-7
d_call: TRBD2

cdr3_nt: TGCGCCAGCAGTGACCCGAATGACAGTATCTCTGGGGCCAACGTCCTGACTTTC
cdr3_aa: CASSDPNDSISGANVLTF
v_call: TRBV10-2
clone_size: once
j_call: TRBJ2-6
d_call: .

cdr3_nt: TGTGCCAGCAGCCAAGATTCTATGGGGGAGGCTGAAGCTTTCTTT
cdr3_aa: CASSQDSMGEAEAFF
v_call: TRBV4-2
clone_size: .
j_call: TRBJ1-1
d_call: .

cdr3_nt: TGTGCCAGCAGAGACACAGGGGGCGGGACCTACGAGCAGTACTTC
cdr3_aa: CASRDTGGGTYEQYF
v_call: TRBV27
clone_size: .
j_call: TRBJ2-7
d_call: TRBD1

cdr3_nt: TGTGCCAGCAGTTTGGGGGGCCTCTACAATGAGCAGTTCTTC
cdr3_aa: CASSLGGLYNEQFF
v_call: TRBV28
clone_size: .
j_call: TRBJ2-1
d_call: .

cdr3_nt: TGTGCCAGCAGTTGGGGGGAATTTGACAATCAGCCCCAGCATTTT
cdr3_aa: CASSWGEFDNQPQHF
v_call: TRBV28
clone_size: .
j_call: TRBJ1-5
d_call: .

cdr3_nt: TGCGCCAGCAGCCAAGACGGGACTCCCCAAGAGACCCAGTACTTC
cdr3_aa: CASSQDGTPQETQYF
v_call: TRBV4-1
clone_size: .
j_call: TRBJ2-5
d_call: .

cdr3_nt: TGCAGCGTGGTGGGTAGCGGGGGCACAGATACGCAGTATTTT
cdr3_aa: CSVVGSGGTDTQYF
v_call: TRBV29-1
clone_size: .
j_call: TRBJ2-3
d_call: TRBD2

cdr3_nt: TGTGCCAGCAGCTTGGGACAGGTGGACTACGAGCAGTACTTC
cdr3_aa: CASSLGQVDYEQYF
v_call: TRBV7-9
clone_size: once
j_call: TRBJ2-7
d_call: TRBD1

cdr3_nt: TGTGCCAGCAGACCCGGGACAGGGGGGGATGAAGCTTTCTTT
cdr3_aa: CASRPGTGGDEAFF
v_call: TRBV6-1
clone_size: .
j_call: TRBJ1-1
d_call: TRBD1